This T cell receptor (beta chain) appears in the sequencing data of a study of cytomegalovirus exposure and HLA in healthy donors (dated by TCRdb to about 2017). In terms of the full investigation: In an earlier analysis of 550 to 750 of the donors, around 300 Gb of sequence data and 100 million or so unique TCR beta sequences from 180 million or so T cells were reported. Roughly 320 gigabases of sequencing data and around 80 million unique TCR sequences made up an early release that covered roughly 670 HLA-typed donors. Among the roughly 410 genotyped donors, around 81% belonged to the genetic ancestry cluster associated with self-reported Caucasian donors. The study was designed to test whether signatures of past pathogen exposure could be identified by cataloging public T cell receptors. The study profiled the T cell repertoires of some 610 subjects by immunosequencing and related them to cytomegalovirus serostatus. In addition to the first cohort of approximately 670 subjects, a separate validation cohort of 120 different subjects was used. The study combined high-throughput TCR immunosequencing, statistical association of individual TCRs with disease status, and machine learning to predict cytomegalovirus infection status. A later analysis re-analyzed previously published TCR beta repertoires from 666 donors and added high-resolution HLA genotyping to study TCR occurrence patterns. The later analysis used no new phenotypic data to find candidate immune exposures, relying instead on TCR beta sequences and their occurrence across donors. An earlier analysis of roughly 600 of the donors used high-throughput TCR beta sequencing to judge whether each TCR beta V gene segment behaved as functional or pseudogenic. Donor age, sex, ethnicity and CMV serostatus were collected together with the repertoire data. In a later genetic analysis, genome-wide SNP genotypes for about 55% of the 666 donors were used, and that subset was treated as a discovery cohort. Every discovery cohort repertoire had been produced on one sequencing platform. HLA typing included class I and class II loci at four-digit resolution. The number of typed donors differed by locus: about 620-630 for A, B, C, DRB1 and DQB1; 500 to 550 for DQA1; around 610 for DPA1; and roughly 450 for DPB1. Roughly 5 DR-DQ haplotypes were treated as single units for association and clustering because of strong linkage in the cohort. On average, roughly 240,000 unique TCR beta nucleotide sequences were sequenced per donor among fewer than 500 genotyped donors of the cohort, with roughly 18% of those sequences being non-productive. Study-wide conclusions, independent of this receptor: Linkage disequilibrium might explain the correlated functional status among segregating V segments, but an unknown experimental factor could not be ruled out. A total of 150 or so TCR beta chains were listed by the study as associated with cytomegalovirus. Some IMGT-functional V segments, including TRBV6-2 and TRBV6-3, could not be told apart with the 87-base-pair reads, so those segments were excluded. A further reported finding was that TCR beta sequences accurately predicted the HLA-A and HLA-B alleles for most subjects in the first cohort. A later analysis found that HLA-associated TCR beta chains were more clonally expanded and had lower generation probabilities than equally common non-associated chains. Because HLA typing was missing for some donors at each locus, association tests included only the typed subset. This cohort had only TCR beta chains sequenced, and the lack of alpha or paired-chain data limited which features could be detected. Because counts were too low, roughly 18 rarely observed V segments, including chromosome 9 orphons, were left out of the earlier analysis of roughly 600 of the donors. According to a later genetic analysis, donors in an Asian-associated ancestry cluster had fewer N-insertions in productive TCRs than the approximately 650-donor mean. In an earlier analysis of about 550 of the donors, most TCR beta V segments were observed in productive rearrangements about 90% or about 30% of the time, broadly matching IMGT annotations. According to a later analysis, TCR association rates differed among HLA loci, with DRB1 alleles showing the most associated TCRs and HLA-C alleles showing the fewest. When HLA alleles, especially DR and DQ, strongly co-occurred, attributing TCR associations to individual alleles was difficult. In a later genetic analysis, a missense DCLRE1C variant was associated with V-gene and J-gene trimming of TCR beta chains, and the association was replicated in an independent cohort. A cluster of highly shared sequence variants was judged likely to represent a technical artifact of the sequencing pipeline. It was suggested by the authors that the approach could potentially be generalized to other disease states and immunological phenotypes. Immune exposure information for the cohort was limited to CMV serostatus. In both the original and validation cohorts, the classifier was reported to diagnose cytomegalovirus status with high specificity and sensitivity. According to a later analysis, most CMV-associated TCR beta chains appeared to be HLA-restricted, and the HLA associations seemed to be driven largely by CMV exposure. Presence/absence analyses assumed roughly uniform sequencing depth across donors, an assumption that may not hold. Across donors, most TCR sequences were observed very rarely, whereas some public TCRs were present in many individuals. In a later analysis, several top co-occurrence clusters were reported to appear linked to parvovirus B19, influenza, CMV and Epstein-Barr virus. At a false discovery rate of 0.05, a later analysis linked 16,951 TCR beta sequences to specific HLA alleles. A few of the identified cytomegalovirus-associated TCR beta chains were confirmed in vitro to be specific for cytomegalovirus antigens.

The receptor library was made with the immunoSEQ multiplex PCR assay. The multiplex PCR relied on a mix of 60 forward primers for TCR Vbeta segments and 13 reverse primers for TCR Jbeta segments. Amplification of the CDR3 region of rearranged TCR beta genes was performed with a multiplex PCR assay on genomic DNA. Amplified TCR beta libraries were sequenced as 87-base-pair reads on the Illumina HiSeq System. Under the source paper's analysis protocol: In a later analysis, tens of millions of unique TCR beta chains were counted across the roughly 670 repertoires, and approximately 9.9 million of these chains were shared by at least two donors. To remove PCR and sequencing errors, raw reads were error-corrected and collapsed into unique sequences using a nearest-neighbor algorithm that merged closely related sequences. To assign V, D and J gene segments, CDR3 sequences were aligned to IMGT reference sequences. For a sequence to be retained, a match of at least six nucleotides was required to both a V gene segment and a J gene segment. A rearrangement was called productive if the CDR3 had no stop codons and remained in frame with V and J, and every other rearrangement was called non-productive. CDR3 was defined by IMGT convention, running from the second conserved V-encoded cysteine to the conserved J-encoded phenylalanine. In an earlier analysis of more than 550 of the donors, sequences lacking an unambiguous match to a single V gene segment were excluded. In an earlier analysis of several hundred of the donors, V segments were called functional above 56.7% productive rearrangements and were called segregating when the between-donor standard deviation exceeded 5%. A statistical classification framework was developed to diagnose cytomegalovirus status using the catalog of TCR beta chain sequences. V and J gene assignment, in a later analysis, came from comparing TCR nucleotide sequences with IMGT/GENE-DB human TR gene sequences. A later analysis assigned CDR3 sequences and most-parsimonious VDJ recombination scenarios with the TCRdist pipeline. In a later analysis, each TCR beta chain was defined by its CDR3 amino acid sequence together with its V-gene family, and reads without a unique V-gene family were excluded. As a way to deal with suspected cross-contamination and a sequencing artifact, a later analysis dropped approximately 590 nucleotide sequences that were highly shared and had low generation probability. For each public chain, a later analysis derived a clonal expansion index from normalized ranks of inferred template counts within each repertoire. In a later analysis, generation probabilities were computed using a VDJ recombination model fitted to out-of-frame rearrangements, and the results were checked against IGoR. In a later analysis, hypergeometric tests were used to score TCR-TCR, TCR-HLA and TCR-CMV co-occurrence, with a repertoire-size bias correction applied to TCR pairs. A later analysis estimated false discovery rates by permuting HLA or CMV assignments 20 times. A later analysis grouped co-occurring TCRs with DBSCAN, adding TCRdist sequence similarity when clustering within HLA-allele-positive subsets. Co-occurrence clustering excluded repertoires with fewer than 30,000 or more than 120,000 public chains, plus five with anomalous nucleotide sharing. The immuneACCESS repertoire file appears here via TCRdb, limited to in-frame rearrangements. These files lack a portion of the clones; in checked studies, under half of the deficit traces to unresolved V genes, and the cause of the others is not known. V, J and clone size are those of that table, while D and trimming were read from the DNA. The sample table holds more than 150,000 clones, of which over 75% were seen once. The top ten constitute 0.2% to 0.3% of the sample.

V is reduced by 7 bases and J by 7 bases, leaving a spacing of 13 bases between them. Sequences SQVTM (CDR1) and ANQGSEA (CDR2) are obtained from the germline V gene. Taken from cysteine to phenylalanine, the CDR3 has 12 residues. Only the CDR3 DNA is retained, 36 bases long and in frame from the first base. The cohort comprised some 680 healthy bone marrow donors. At the time of sampling, all cohort members were nominally healthy, though unrecorded immune exposures were likely present. The donor tested CMV seronegative and was one of the 352 seronegative cohort members. Every donor gave a peripheral blood sample, and the peripheral blood mononuclear cells from that sample were used for TCR beta sequencing. Genomic DNA extraction from the blood cell samples was performed with the Qiagen DNeasy Blood Extraction Kit. A remark on this clone: The specificity of this receptor is unknown. No clone much larger than this one lies a single base away; base qualities are absent.

Sequencing was performed on PBMCs. The rearrangement combines TRBV29-1 with TRBJ1-4, with the D segment identity uncertain. This TCR came from a girl under three years old in good health and CMV-seronegative. This receptor has the CDR3 CSAVEAREKLFF. The DNA sequence follows: TGCAGCGCTGTCGAGGCTCGTGAAAAACTGTTTTTT.